A single sample gave rise to the 7 T cell receptor beta chains below, sequenced in a study of T cell repertoires in cytomegalovirus infection. One entry per CDR3 protein results from TCRdb running MiXCR on the reads. Among around 500,000 distinct CDR3 sequences listed, about 44% were seen once. No antigen has been assigned to these receptors. The sample here was cultured PBMCs, taken from culture after CMV antigen stimulation. These receptors were obtained from a human donor in good health (CMV status not recorded). Some clones in this sample may be carry-over from other donors' samples.

This clonotype was detected a few times. J is TRBJ1-2 and V is TRBV28; TRBD1 matches 7 bases. Germline trimming cut 6 bases from V and 3 bases from J; bases unmatched to any gene: 4. There are 13 residues in the CDR3. Per germline, CDR1 MDHEN and CDR2 SYDVKM. The CDR3 reads CASRPGQDYGYTF. CDR3 bases: TGTGCCAGCAGACCCGGACAGGACTATGGCTACACCTTC.

The chain joins TRBV19 to TRBJ1-6, with 7 bases that match TRBD1. The V segment lost 8 bases and the J segment 7 bases; nucleotides outside the gene matches: 14. Germline values: CDR1 LNHDA, CDR2 SQIVND (reference sequence). The CDR3 covers 16 residues. CDR3 residues: CASGEGLGTVNSPLHF. The CDR3 DNA follows: TGTGCCAGTGGCGAAGGGTTGGGGACAGTCAATTCACCCCTCCACTTT.

The chain is built from TRBV7-9 and TRBJ1-2; a possible D gene is TRBD1 (6 bases). Trimming took 4 bases from V and 4 from J, leaving 10 bases between them. The CDR3 sequence is 13 residues long. The V gene's germline CDR1 is SEHNR and CDR2 FQNEAQ (reference sequence). The CDR3 loop reads CASSSGTPYGYTF. The CDR3 coding sequence is TGTGCCAGCAGCTCCGGGACACCCTATGGCTACACCTTC. Variable domain in full (rest from reference TRBV7-9 and TRBJ1-2): DTGVSQNPRHKITKRGQNVTFRCDPISEHNRLYWYRQTLGQGPEFLTYFQNEAQLEKSRLLSDRFSAERPKGSFSTLEIQRTEQGDSAMYLCASSSGTPYGYTFGSGTRLTVV.

The chain employs TRBV7-6 and TRBJ2-7; D not certain. The V end lost 5 bases, the J end lost 6 bases, and 11 bases lay between the germline ends. This CDR3 spans 12 amino acids. The germline V gene encodes CDR1 SGHVS and CDR2 FNYEAQ. CDR3 loop: CASSPRPGEQYF. The DNA for the CDR3 is TGTGCCAGCAGCCCCCGGCCTGGCGAGCAGTACTTC.

This clonotype came up once. The V gene is TRBV7-2, the J gene TRBJ1-6; D perhaps matches TRBD1 (5 bases). This CDR3 comprises 15 residues. Germline assignment: CDR1 SGHTA and CDR2 FQGNSA. Trimming took 5 bases from V and 8 from J, leaving 16 bases between them. Here the CDR3 DNA reads TGTGCCAGCAGCCCCATGGGGGGGACGGATTCACCCCTCCACTTT. Its translation: CASSPMGGTDSPLHF.

This clonotype was detected a few times. The chain combines TRBV5-6 with TRBJ2-5; 7 nucleotides line up with TRBD2. Germline-derived CDR1 and CDR2 are SGHDT and YYEEEE. V lost 3 bases and J lost 1; bases outside the gene matches: 6. The CDR3 runs 15 residues. The CDR3 region is CASSSSGGGQETQYF. The CDR3 coding sequence is TGTGCCAGCAGCTCCTCGGGCGGGGGCCAAGAGACCCAGTACTTC.

The chain recombines TRBV19 with TRBJ1-6; a weak D match, TRBD1 (5 bases). V dropped 6 bases and J dropped 9 bases, with 21 bases sitting between them. The CDR3 is made up of 16 amino acids. Germline V gene lookup returns CDR1 LNHDA and CDR2 SQIVND (reference sequence). The CDR3 sequence: CASSLVGGTDGSPLHF. The CDR3 nucleotides read TGTGCCAGTAGCTTGGTTGGGGGGACCGACGGTTCACCCCTCCACTTT. Based on the CDR3 plus reference TRBV19 and TRBJ1-6, the full variable domain is DGGITQSPKYLFRKEGQNVTLSCEQNLNHDAMYWYRQDPGQGLRLIYYSQIVNDFQKGDIAEGYSVSREKKESFPLTVTSAQKNPTAFYLCASSLVGGTDGSPLHFGNGTRLTVT.